One and the same sample provided the 24 T cell receptor beta chains below, sequenced in a study of blood T cell repertoires in COVID-19. Assay used: immunoSEQ multiplex PCR; TCRdb lists only in-frame clones, some missing. The sample records approximately 210,000 clones, around 90% being singletons. Sequenced: PBMCs or T cells enriched from blood (not recorded which). These receptors came from a young woman who had recovered from COVID-19.

V gene TRBV4-1 combines with J gene TRBJ1-5, with a tentative D call TRBD1 (5 bases). The V and J ends lost 1 base and 7 bases respectively, with 11 bases between them. In germline, CDR1 is MGHRA, CDR2 YSYEKL. The CDR3 covers 14 residues. DNA of the CDR3: TGCGCCAGCAGCCAAGTTCCAGGGATGCAGCCCCAGCATTTT. This codes for CASSQVPGMQPQHF.

This chain uses TRBV11-3 with TRBJ2-1; 9 bases agree with TRBD1. CDR1 and CDR2 (germline): SGHNT, YENEEA. CDR3 length equals 16 residues. J lost 4 bases, V lost 2 bases, and 6 bases had no gene match. The CDR3 sequence is CASSLWGQGQYNEQFF. CDR3 sequence (DNA): TGTGCCAGCAGCTTATGGGGACAGGGCCAGTACAATGAGCAGTTCTTC.

The J gene is TRBJ1-5, the V gene TRBV28, with D perhaps TRBD1 (5 bases). The CDR3 spans 17 residues. Looked up from germline, CDR1 is MDHEN and CDR2 is SYDVKM. V shed 2 bases and J shed 3 bases, with 17 bases lying between them. The CDR3 loop is CASSLALGRDFNQPQHF. The CDR3 nucleotides read TGTGCCAGCAGTTTAGCCCTGGGACGGGACTTCAATCAGCCCCAGCATTTT.

The genes are TRBV6-1 and TRBJ1-1; tentative D call: TRBD1 (6 bases). V lost 3 bases to trimming and J lost 1 base, with 9 bases between them. Germline lookup yields CDR1 MNHNS and CDR2 SASEGT. This CDR3 spans 14 amino acids. CDR3: CASSELQGNTEAFF. The CDR3 coding sequence is TGTGCCAGCAGTGAGTTACAGGGGAACACTGAAGCTTTCTTT.

The chain employs TRBV11-2 and TRBJ2-1, with D tentatively TRBD2 (6 bases). CDR1 and CDR2 (germline): SGHAT, FQNNGV. The CDR3 consists of 16 residues. V was pared by 3 bases and J by 5 bases, with 17 bases between. CDR3 amino acids: CASSFSGPVINNEQFF. The DNA of the CDR3 is TGTGCCAGCAGCTTCAGCGGGCCCGTGATTAACAATGAGCAGTTCTTC. Using reference TRBV11-2 and TRBJ2-1 for the parts outside the CDR3, the full variable domain is EAGVAQSPRYKIIEKRQSVAFWCNPISGHATLYWYQQILGQGPKLLIQFQNNGVVDDSQLPKDRFSAERLKGVDSTLKIQPAKLEDSAVYLCASSFSGPVINNEQFFGPGTRLTVL.

V is TRBV7-9 and J is TRBJ1-1; TRBD1 aligns across 7 bases. The CDR3 has 13 residues. The V and J ends lost 0 bases and 5 bases, in that order; junction bases with no gene match: 0. Germline CDR1 and CDR2: SEHNR and FQNEAQ (reference sequence). The CDR3 protein is CASSLARGTEAFF. The CDR3 region has the DNA TGTGCCAGCAGCTTAGCCAGGGGGACTGAAGCTTTCTTT.

This rearrangement joins TRBV11-3 to TRBJ2-4, with D possibly TRBD2 on 5 matching bases. The CDR3 contains 14 residues. Germline assignment: CDR1 SGHNT and CDR2 YENEEA. The V end lost 3 bases, the J end lost 2 bases, and 8 bases lay between the germline ends. In nucleotides, the CDR3 is TGTGCCAGCAGCTTGGGCGGGTCCAAAAACATTCAGTACTTC. Protein: CASSLGGSKNIQYF.

The table lists this clone with a few counts. The chain uses TRBV4-3 and TRBJ1-6; 8 nucleotides match TRBD1. The CDR3 covers 16 residues. The V gene end was trimmed by 4 bases and the J gene end by 9 bases; junction bases not matched to a gene: 11. Germline V gene lookup returns CDR1 LGHNA and CDR2 YSLEER. The CDR3 region has the DNA TGCGCCAGCAGCCCAGGGGACCCAGGGGGCGTTTCACCCCTCCACTTT. Protein product: CASSPGDPGGVSPLHF.

The chain joins TRBV6-2 or TRBV6-3 to TRBJ1-5; D is unresolved. The CDR3 spans 14 residues. V shed 2 bases and J shed 0 bases, with 5 bases lying between them. The V gene's germline CDR1 is MNHEY and CDR2 SVGEGT. The CDR3 reads CASSYVYSNQPQHF. CDR3 coding DNA: TGTGCCAGCAGTTACGTGTATAGCAATCAGCCCCAGCATTTT.

The rearrangement links TRBV5-4 to TRBJ2-5; TRBD1 matches at 10 bases. CDR1 is SGHNT, CDR2 YYREEE, per germline (reference sequence). The CDR3 is 15 amino acids. Trimming at V came to 1 base and at J to 5 bases, leaving 5 bases not matched to a gene. CDR3 DNA sequence: TGTGCCAGCAGCTTGCGACAGGGGGCCTCGGAGACCCAGTACTTC. It specifies CASSLRQGASETQYF.

The genes are TRBV6-5 and TRBJ1-2; D unresolved. The CDR3 loop spans 13 amino acids. Per the germline V gene, CDR1 is MNHEY and CDR2 is SVGAGI. The germline V and J ends were trimmed by 8 bases and 7 bases, with 17 bases remaining between them. This chain's CDR3 is CASSLGEGSGYTF. The CDR3 nucleotides are TGTGCCAGCTCTCTTGGGGAGGGAAGTGGCTACACCTTC.

This rearrangement joins TRBV4-1 to TRBJ1-6; no clear D gene. Per germline, CDR1 MGHRA and CDR2 YSYEKL. The length of the CDR3 is 16 residues. With 3 bases removed from V and 11 bases from J, the gap between germline ends came to 20 bases. CDR3 protein: CASSQDWGAGSTPLHF. CDR3 nucleotides: TGCGCCAGCAGCCAGGATTGGGGAGCCGGTTCTACACCCCTCCACTTT.

The chain combines TRBV5-5 with TRBJ2-5; TRBD2 matches at 7 bases. The CDR3 extends over 16 amino acids. CDR1 is SGHKS and CDR2 is YYEKEE in the germline V gene (reference sequence). Germline trimming cut 1 base from V and 0 bases from J; bases unmatched to any gene: 6. The CDR3 here is CASSLSLSGYQETQYF. The CDR3 DNA sequence: TGTGCCAGCAGCTTGTCACTTAGCGGGTACCAAGAGACCCAGTACTTC.

This clone occurred a few times. This chain uses TRBV2 with TRBJ1-1; 9 bases are a match to TRBD1. Germline V lookup: CDR1 SNHLY, CDR2 FYNNEI. V shed 7 bases, J shed 6 bases, and the junction held 12 bases outside the gene matches. There are 15 residues in the CDR3. In DNA, the CDR3 is TGTGCCAGCATCCTTACGGGACAGGGCGGCGCTGAAGCTTTCTTT. This encodes CASILTGQGGAEAFF.

The chain recombines TRBV29-1 with TRBJ1-2, with 10 bases aligning to TRBD1. V was pared by 6 bases and J by 0 bases, with 1 base of the junction left unmatched. This CDR3 has 13 residues. CDR1 is SQVTM and CDR2 is ANQGSEA in the germline V gene. CDR3 amino acids: CSVGQGANYGYTF. As DNA, the CDR3 is TGCAGCGTCGGACAGGGGGCTAACTATGGCTACACCTTC.

The J gene is TRBJ1-2, the V gene TRBV12-3 or TRBV12-4, with D perhaps TRBD1 (6 bases). The V and J ends lost 5 bases and 7 bases respectively, with 14 bases between them. This CDR3 is built from 13 residues. In DNA form, the CDR3 reads TGTGCCAGCAGTAATTACAGGGCGAGTGGCTACACCTTC. It codes for CASSNYRASGYTF.

The chain recombines TRBV5-6 with TRBJ2-7; D perhaps matches TRBD2 (6 bases). The CDR3 has 14 residues. Between the trimmed V and J ends, which lost 4 bases and 3 bases, there was a span of 14 bases. Germline loops: CDR1 SGHDT, CDR2 YYEEEE. CDR3 amino acids: CASSQLARHYEQYF. As DNA, the CDR3 is TGTGCCAGCAGCCAACTAGCTAGGCACTACGAGCAGTACTTC.

The chain recombines TRBV5-4 with TRBJ2-7, with 7 bases matching TRBD2. V trimming: 1 base; J trimming: 9 bases; junction bases outside the gene matches: 4. Germline-derived CDR1 and CDR2 are SGHNT and YYREEE (reference sequence). The CDR3 runs 12 residues. CDR3 amino acids: CASSLTSGGQYF. CDR3 nucleotides: TGTGCCAGCAGCTTGACCTCGGGAGGGCAGTACTTC.

This clone was detected a few times. V and J are TRBV7-2 and TRBJ2-7; 9 nucleotides match TRBD2. The germline CDR1 and CDR2 sequences are SGHTA and FQGNSA. Trimming removed 7 bases from V and 2 bases from J; junction bases left unmatched: 18. The CDR3 runs 18 residues. The CDR3 protein is CASNPRAGGRDSPYEQYF. The CDR3 region has the DNA TGTGCCAGCAATCCTAGGGCGGGAGGGAGAGACAGTCCCTACGAGCAGTACTTC.

The gene calls are TRBV27 and TRBJ2-7; possibly TRBD1 for D (5 bases). Trimming pared 8 bases from V and 5 bases from J, leaving 19 bases between. Germline-derived CDR1 and CDR2 are MNHEY and SMNVEV (reference sequence). This CDR3 has 14 residues. The CDR3 is CASGVGQGRHEQYF. CDR3 bases: TGTGCCAGCGGGGTGGGGCAGGGTCGCCACGAGCAGTACTTC.

A few counts support this clone. The chain links TRBV28 to TRBJ1-2; TRBD1 aligns across 10 bases. The germline CDR1 and CDR2 sequences are MDHEN and SYDVKM. V trimming: 5 bases; J trimming: 4 bases; junction bases outside the gene matches: 7. The CDR3 extends over 15 amino acids. The CDR3 protein is CASSGRDRGPYGYTF. The CDR3, as DNA: TGTGCCAGCAGTGGCCGGGACAGGGGCCCCTATGGCTACACCTTC.

The chain couples TRBV7-2 to TRBJ2-1; the match to TRBD2 covers 9 bases. The junction had 10 bases not matched to a gene; V was cut back by 11 bases and J by 8 bases. Germline values: CDR1 SGHTA, CDR2 FQGNSA. The CDR3 length is 13 residues. The CDR3 sequence is CAAGGGGAYEQFF. CDR3 DNA: TGTGCCGCCGGGGGCGGGGGGGCCTATGAGCAGTTCTTC.

This chain joins TRBV28 and TRBJ1-2, with no clear D. The V and J ends lost 6 bases and 0 bases respectively, with 8 bases between them. Germline CDR1 MDHEN, CDR2 SYDVKM. There are 13 residues in the CDR3. The CDR3 is CASRITANYGYTF. CDR3 in DNA: TGTGCCAGCAGGATCACAGCTAACTATGGCTACACCTTC.

V usage is TRBV30 and J usage is TRBJ1-2; D gene ambiguous. V dropped 1 base and J dropped 7 bases, with 13 bases sitting between them. Per the germline V gene, CDR1 is GTSNPN and CDR2 is SVGIG (reference sequence). This CDR3 comprises 13 residues. The CDR3 region has the DNA TGTGCCTGGAGTGCCCCCGGACTCGGTGGCTACACCTTC. Translated: CAWSAPGLGGYTF.